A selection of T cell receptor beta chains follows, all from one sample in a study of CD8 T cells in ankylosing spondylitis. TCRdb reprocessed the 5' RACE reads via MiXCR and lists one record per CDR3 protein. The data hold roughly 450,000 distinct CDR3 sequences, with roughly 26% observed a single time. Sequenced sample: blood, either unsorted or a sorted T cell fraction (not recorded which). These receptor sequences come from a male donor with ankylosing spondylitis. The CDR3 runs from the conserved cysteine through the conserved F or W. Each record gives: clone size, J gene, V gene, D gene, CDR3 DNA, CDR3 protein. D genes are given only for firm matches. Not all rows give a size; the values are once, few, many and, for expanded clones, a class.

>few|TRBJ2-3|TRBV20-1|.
TGCAGTGCTCCTAGTGCCCCAGATACGCAGTATTTT
CSAPSAPDTQYF
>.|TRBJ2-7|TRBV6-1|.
TGTGCCAGCAGCCCGAGGTCCGGTTACGAGCAGTACTTC
CASSPRSGYEQYF
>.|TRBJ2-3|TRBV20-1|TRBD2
TGCAGTGCCGGACTAGCAGTATACGTTTCGTATTTT
CSAGLAVYVSYF
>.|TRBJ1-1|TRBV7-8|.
TGTGCCAGCAGCTTACATCAAGGGGAGAACACTGAAGCTTTCTTT
CASSLHQGENTEAFF
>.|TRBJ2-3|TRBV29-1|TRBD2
TGCAGCGTTGAATGTCCACTCCTACTAGCGGGAGGGGGTAGCACAGATACGCAGTATTTT
CSVECPLLLAGGGSTDTQYF
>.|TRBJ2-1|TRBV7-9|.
TGTGCCAGCAGCTTAGTGACTGCTGGTTACAATGAGCAGTTCTTC
CASSLVTAGYNEQFF
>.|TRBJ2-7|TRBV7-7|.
TGTGCCAGCAGCATGGGGCTCCACTCCTACGAGCAGTACTTC
CASSMGLHSYEQYF
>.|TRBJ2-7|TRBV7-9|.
TGTGCCAGCAGCTTCAGGAGGGCGGGCGAGCAGTACTTC
CASSFRRAGEQYF
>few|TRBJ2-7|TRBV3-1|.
TGTGCCAGCAGCCAAGCTAGCGTTTCCTACGAGCAGTACTTC
CASSQASVSYEQYF
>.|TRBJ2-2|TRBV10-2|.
TGCGCCAGCAGTGAGCACGTGGCGTATAATTTCCGAGCCGGGGAGCTGTTTTTT
CASSEHVAYNFRAGELFF
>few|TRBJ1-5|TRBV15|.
TGTGCCACCAGCAGAGATTGGGGGAACGGACAGCCCCAGCATTTT
CATSRDWGNGQPQHF
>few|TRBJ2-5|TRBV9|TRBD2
TGTGCCAGCAGCCCAACGGGTCTAGCGGGAGTCGAGACCCAGTACTTC
CASSPTGLAGVETQYF
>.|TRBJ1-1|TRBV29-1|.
TGCAGCGTTGGGGCAGCCATGAACACTGAAGCTTTCTTT
CSVGAAMNTEAFF
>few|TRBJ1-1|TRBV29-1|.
TGCAGCGCTGCGACGGGTGTTGAAGCTTTCTTT
CSAATGVEAFF
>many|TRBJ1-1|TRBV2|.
TGTGCCAGCAGTGACGAGATGAACACTGAAGCTTTCTTT
CASSDEMNTEAFF
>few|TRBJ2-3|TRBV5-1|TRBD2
TGCGCCAGCAGATCCGGACTAGCGGGAGTGACAGATACGCAGTATTTT
CASRSGLAGVTDTQYF
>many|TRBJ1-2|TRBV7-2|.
TGTGCCAGCAGCTTAACAAGGGACGAAGGCTACACCTTC
CASSLTRDEGYTF
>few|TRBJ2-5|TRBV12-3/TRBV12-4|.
TGTGCCAGCAGTTTACTGACGGCAGAGACCCAGTACTTC
CASSLLTAETQYF
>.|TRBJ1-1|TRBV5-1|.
TGCGCCAGCGGTGCCCGGGTTCCGGACACTGAAGCTTTCTTT
CASGARVPDTEAFF
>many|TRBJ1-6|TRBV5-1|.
TGCGCCAGCAGCTTGGCATCGCCGAGCTCCTATAATTCACCCCTCCACTTT
CASSLASPSSYNSPLHF
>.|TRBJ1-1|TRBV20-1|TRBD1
TGCAGTGCAGGGGCGAACAGGGGAGCGGGCACTGAAGCTTTCTTT
CSAGANRGAGTEAFF
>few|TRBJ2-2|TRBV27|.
TGTGCCAGCAGTCTACAGGGTTCCGGGGAGCTGTTTTTT
CASSLQGSGELFF
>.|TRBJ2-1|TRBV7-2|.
TGTGCCAGCAGCTTAGCCCTTTCCTGGCAGGGCATGGTCAATGAGCAGTTCTTC
CASSLALSWQGMVNEQFF
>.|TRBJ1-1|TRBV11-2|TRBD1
TGTGCCAGCAGCTCGACAGGGACGAACACTGAAGCTTTCTTT
CASSSTGTNTEAFF
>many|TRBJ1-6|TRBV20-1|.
TGCAGTGCTGGGGACGCCCGTGCGCGTTCACCCCTCCACTTT
CSAGDARARSPLHF
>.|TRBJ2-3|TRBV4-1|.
TGCGCCAGCAGCCAACTCTATCGTGGCGGGGACCGCCCCGATACGCAGTATTTT
CASSQLYRGGDRPDTQYF
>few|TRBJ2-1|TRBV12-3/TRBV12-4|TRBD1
TGTGCCAGCAGGGGGACAGCCGACCCCTACAATGAGCAGTTCTTC
CASRGTADPYNEQFF
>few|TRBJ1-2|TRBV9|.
TGTGCCAGCAGCGTTACTAACTATGGCTACACCTTC
CASSVTNYGYTF
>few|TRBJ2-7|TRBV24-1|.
TGTGCCACCAGTGAAGCAGGGGGGACCTACGAGCAGTACTTC
CATSEAGGTYEQYF
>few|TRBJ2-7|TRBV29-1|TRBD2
TGCAGCGTTGAAGAAGCGGGGGTCGAGCAGTACTTC
CSVEEAGVEQYF
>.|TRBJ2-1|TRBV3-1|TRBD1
TGTGCCAGCAGCCGAGACAGGGGATACTACAATGAGCAGTTCTTC
CASSRDRGYYNEQFF
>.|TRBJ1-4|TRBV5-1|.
TGCGCCAGCAGCTTGGGGGGCCACTCCGGGACGGCTAATGAAAAACTGTTTTTT
CASSLGGHSGTANEKLFF
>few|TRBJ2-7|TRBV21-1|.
TGTGCCAGCCAAGCGACAGGATTTCGCGGCGAGCAGTACTTC
CASQATGFRGEQYF
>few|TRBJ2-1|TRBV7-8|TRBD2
TGTGCCAGCAGCTTAGCGGGGGGACTAGCGGGAGCCTACAATGAGCAGTTCTTC
CASSLAGGLAGAYNEQFF
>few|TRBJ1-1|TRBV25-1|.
TGTGCCAGCAGTGTAACCGGGACGCACACTGAAGCTTTCTTT
CASSVTGTHTEAFF
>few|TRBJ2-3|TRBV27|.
TGTGCCAGCAGATTCTGGGGAAGCACAGATACGCAGTATTTT
CASRFWGSTDTQYF
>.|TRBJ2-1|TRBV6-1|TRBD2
TGTGCCAGCAGGGCGCCGGGACTAGCGGTATACAATGAGCAGTTCTTC
CASRAPGLAVYNEQFF
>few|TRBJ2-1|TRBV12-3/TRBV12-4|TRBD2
TGTGCCAGCAGTTTCTCGACTAGCGGGAATGGTAATGAGCAGTTCTTC
CASSFSTSGNGNEQFF
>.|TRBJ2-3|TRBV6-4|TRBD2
TGTGCCAGCAGCCGAAGCGGGAGTTGGGAAGATACGCAGTATTTT
CASSRSGSWEDTQYF
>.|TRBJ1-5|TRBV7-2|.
TGTGCCAGCAGCTCGGGACTCGTAGGCAATCAGCCCCAGCATTTT
CASSSGLVGNQPQHF
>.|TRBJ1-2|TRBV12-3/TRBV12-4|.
TGTGCCAGCAGTTTATCAGGGGTTGCCTATGGCTACACCTTC
CASSLSGVAYGYTF
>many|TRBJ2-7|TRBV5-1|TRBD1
TGCGCCAGCAGCTTGCAACAGGGGAACTACGAGCAGTACTTC
CASSLQQGNYEQYF
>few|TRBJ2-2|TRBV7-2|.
TGTGCCAGCAGCCCACGACAGGTGACCGGGGAGCTGTTTTTT
CASSPRQVTGELFF
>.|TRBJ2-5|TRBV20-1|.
TGCAGTGCTACCCCGGATTTAGCGGTCCAAGAGACCCAGTACTTC
CSATPDLAVQETQYF
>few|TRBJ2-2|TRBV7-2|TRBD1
TGTGCCAGCAGCTTTCGGACAGGGGTCGACACCGGGGAGCTGTTTTTT
CASSFRTGVDTGELFF
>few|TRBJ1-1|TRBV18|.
TGTGCCAGCTCAGGGACATTGGGGACTGAAGCTTTCTTT
CASSGTLGTEAFF
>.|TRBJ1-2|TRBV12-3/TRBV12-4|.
TGTGCCAGCTCGCGGTCCGGGGGTTCGTATGGCTACACCTTC
CASSRSGGSYGYTF
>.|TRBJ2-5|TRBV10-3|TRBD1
TGTGCCATCAGTGACCGGGACAGGGAAATCGAGACCCAGTACTTC
CAISDRDREIETQYF
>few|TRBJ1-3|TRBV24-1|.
TGTGCCACCAGTGAAAACCAGCTACCCTCTGGAAACACCATATATTTT
CATSENQLPSGNTIYF
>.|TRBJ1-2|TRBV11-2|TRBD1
TGTGCCAGCAGCTTAGGACAGGGGGTTGGCTACACCTTC
CASSLGQGVGYTF
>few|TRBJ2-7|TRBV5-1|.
TGCGCCAGCTGCCAGGGGGGAAACTACGAGCAGTACTTC
CASCQGGNYEQYF